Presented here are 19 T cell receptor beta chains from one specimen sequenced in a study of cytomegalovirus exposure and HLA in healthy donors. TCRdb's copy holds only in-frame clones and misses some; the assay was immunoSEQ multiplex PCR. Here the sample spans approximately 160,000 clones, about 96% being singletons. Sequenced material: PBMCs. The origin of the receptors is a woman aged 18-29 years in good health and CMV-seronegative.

The CDR3 DNA reads as TGTGCCAGCTCATTGAGGGGGCTGAGAGAGACCCAGTACTTC. Its translation is CASSLRGLRETQYF. This chain joins TRBV6-5 and TRBJ2-5; 7 nucleotides agree with TRBD1. Germline lookup yields CDR1 MNHEY and CDR2 SVGAGI. V lost 8 bases, J lost 4 bases, and 10 bases stayed unmatched. This CDR3 is built from 14 residues.

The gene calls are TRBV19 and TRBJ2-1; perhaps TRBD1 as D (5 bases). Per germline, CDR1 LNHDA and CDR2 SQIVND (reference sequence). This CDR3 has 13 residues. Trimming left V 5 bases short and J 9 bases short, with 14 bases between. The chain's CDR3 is CASSSQGLIEQFF. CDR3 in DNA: TGTGCCAGTAGTTCCCAGGGTTTGATTGAGCAGTTCTTC.

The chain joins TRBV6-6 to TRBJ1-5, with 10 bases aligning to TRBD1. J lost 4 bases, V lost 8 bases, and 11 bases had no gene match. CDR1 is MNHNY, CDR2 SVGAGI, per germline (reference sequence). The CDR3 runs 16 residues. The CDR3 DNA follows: TGTGCCAGCGTTGACCCCGGGACAGGGGTTAATCAGCCCCAGCATTTT. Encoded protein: CASVDPGTGVNQPQHF.

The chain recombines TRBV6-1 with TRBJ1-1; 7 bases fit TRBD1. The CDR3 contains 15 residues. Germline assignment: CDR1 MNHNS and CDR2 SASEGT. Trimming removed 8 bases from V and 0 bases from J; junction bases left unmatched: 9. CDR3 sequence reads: CASDRQGEMNTEAFF. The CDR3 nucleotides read TGTGCCAGCGATCGGCAGGGGGAAATGAACACTGAAGCTTTCTTT.

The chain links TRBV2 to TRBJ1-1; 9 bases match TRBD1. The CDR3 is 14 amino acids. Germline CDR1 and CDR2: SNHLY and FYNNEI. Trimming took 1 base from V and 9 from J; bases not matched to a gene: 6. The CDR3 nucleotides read TGTGCCAGCAGTGAAGAGAACAGGGGGCTGAAAGCTTTCTTT. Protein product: CASSEENRGLKAFF.

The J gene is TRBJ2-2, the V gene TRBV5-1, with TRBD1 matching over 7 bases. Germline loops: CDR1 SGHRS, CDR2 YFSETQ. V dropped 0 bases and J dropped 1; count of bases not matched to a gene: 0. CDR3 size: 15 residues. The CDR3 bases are TGCGCCAGCAGCTTGGACAGGGGGAACACCGGGGAGCTGTTTTTT. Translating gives CASSLDRGNTGELFF. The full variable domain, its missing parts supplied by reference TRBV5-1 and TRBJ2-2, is KAGVTQTPRYLIKTRGQQVTLSCSPISGHRSVSWYQQTPGQGLQFLFEYFSETQRNKGNFPGRFSGRQFSNSRSEMNVSTLELGDSALYLCASSLDRGNTGELFFGEGSRLTVL.

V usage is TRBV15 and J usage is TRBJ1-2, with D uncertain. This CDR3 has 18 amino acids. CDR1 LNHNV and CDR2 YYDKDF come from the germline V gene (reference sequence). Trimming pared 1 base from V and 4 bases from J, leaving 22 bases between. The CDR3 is CATSRVWVGEVYLYGYTF. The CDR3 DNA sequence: TGTGCCACCAGCAGAGTCTGGGTTGGGGAGGTATATCTCTATGGCTACACCTTC.

This CDR3 reads CASRPPGLAKYEQYF. As DNA, the CDR3 is TGTGCCAGCAGGCCCCCCGGACTAGCCAAGTACGAGCAGTACTTC. This chain joins TRBV11-2 and TRBJ2-7, with 8 bases identical to TRBD2. The CDR3 is 15 residues long. Germline loops: CDR1 SGHAT, CDR2 FQNNGV. The ends lost 6 bases at V and 4 bases at J; junction bases unmatched: 11.

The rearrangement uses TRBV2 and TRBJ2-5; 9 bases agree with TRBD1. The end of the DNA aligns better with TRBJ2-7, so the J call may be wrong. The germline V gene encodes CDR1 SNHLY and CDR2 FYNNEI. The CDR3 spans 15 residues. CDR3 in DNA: TGTGCCAGCAGTAGCGAGGGACAGGGCTCCTACGAGCAGTACTTC. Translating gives CASSSEGQGSYEQYF.

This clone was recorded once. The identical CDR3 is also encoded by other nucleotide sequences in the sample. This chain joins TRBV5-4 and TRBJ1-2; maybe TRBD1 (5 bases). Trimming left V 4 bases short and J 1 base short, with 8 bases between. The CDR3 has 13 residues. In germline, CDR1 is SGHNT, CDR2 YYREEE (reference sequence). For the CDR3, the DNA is TGTGCCAGCAGCCCCGACAGTAACTATGGCTACACCTTC. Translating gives CASSPDSNYGYTF.

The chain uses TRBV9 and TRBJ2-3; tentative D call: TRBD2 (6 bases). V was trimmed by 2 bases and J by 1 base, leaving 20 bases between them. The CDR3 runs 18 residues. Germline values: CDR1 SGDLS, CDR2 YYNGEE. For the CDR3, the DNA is TGTGCCAGCAGCGTTATCCCCGGCGGGGTCCAAGGCACAGATACGCAGTATTTT. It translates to CASSVIPGGVQGTDTQYF.

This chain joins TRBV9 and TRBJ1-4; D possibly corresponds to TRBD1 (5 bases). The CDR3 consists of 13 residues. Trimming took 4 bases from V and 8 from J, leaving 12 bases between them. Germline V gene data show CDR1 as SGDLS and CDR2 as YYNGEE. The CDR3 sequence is CASSSLTAEKLFF. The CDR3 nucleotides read TGTGCCAGCAGCTCCTTGACAGCAGAAAAACTGTTTTTT. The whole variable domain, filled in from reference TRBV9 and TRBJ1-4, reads DSGVTQTPKHLITATGQRVTLRCSPRSGDLSVYWYQQSLDQGLQFLIQYYNGEERAKGNILERFSAQQFPDLHSELNLSSLELGDSALYFCASSSLTAEKLFFGSGTQLSVL.

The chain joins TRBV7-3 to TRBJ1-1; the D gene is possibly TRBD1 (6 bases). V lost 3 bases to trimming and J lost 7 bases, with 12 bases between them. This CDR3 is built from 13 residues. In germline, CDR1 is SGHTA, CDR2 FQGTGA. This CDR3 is CASSFFKQGEAFF. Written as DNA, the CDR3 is TGTGCCAGCAGCTTTTTTAAACAGGGTGAAGCTTTCTTT. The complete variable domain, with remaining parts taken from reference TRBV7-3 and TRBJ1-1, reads GAGVSQTPSNKVTEKGKYVELRCDPISGHTALYWYRQSLGQGPEFLIYFQGTGAADDSGLPNDRFFAVRPEGSVSTLKIQRTERGDSAVYLCASSFFKQGEAFFGQGTRLTVV.

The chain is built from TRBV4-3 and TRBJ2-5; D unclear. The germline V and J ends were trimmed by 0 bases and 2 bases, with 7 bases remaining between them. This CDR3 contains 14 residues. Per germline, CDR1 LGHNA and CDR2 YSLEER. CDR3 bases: TGCGCCAGCAGCCAAGATTTCAGGCAAGAGACCCAGTACTTC. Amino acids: CASSQDFRQETQYF.

CDR3 in DNA: TGTGCCAGTAGTACATCCGGGACAGTTTACAATGAGCAGTTCTTC. It codes for CASSTSGTVYNEQFF. This rearrangement joins TRBV19 to TRBJ2-1; the match to TRBD1 covers 7 bases. The CDR3 sequence is 15 residues long. Germline-derived CDR1 and CDR2 are LNHDA and SQIVND (reference sequence). V was pared by 4 bases and J by 4 bases, with 7 bases of the junction left unmatched.

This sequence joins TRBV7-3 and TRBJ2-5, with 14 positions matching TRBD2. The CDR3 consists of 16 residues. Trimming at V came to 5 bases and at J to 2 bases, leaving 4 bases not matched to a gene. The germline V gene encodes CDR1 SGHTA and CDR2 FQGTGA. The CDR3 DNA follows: TGTGCCAGCAGCAATGGACTAGCGGGGGGACAAGAGACCCAGTACTTC. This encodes CASSNGLAGGQETQYF.

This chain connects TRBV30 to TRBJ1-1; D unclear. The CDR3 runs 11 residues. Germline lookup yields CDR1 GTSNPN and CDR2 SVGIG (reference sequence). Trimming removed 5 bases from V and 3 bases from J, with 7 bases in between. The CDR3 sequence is CAWDSYTEAFF. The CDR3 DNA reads TGTGCCTGGGATAGTTACACTGAAGCTTTCTTT.

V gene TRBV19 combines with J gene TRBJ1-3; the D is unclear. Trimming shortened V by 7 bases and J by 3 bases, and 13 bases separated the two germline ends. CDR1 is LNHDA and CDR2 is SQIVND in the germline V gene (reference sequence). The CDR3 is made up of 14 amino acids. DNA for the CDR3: TGTGCCAGTACTCTTAACGGGGATGGAAACACCATATATTTT. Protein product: CASTLNGDGNTIYF.

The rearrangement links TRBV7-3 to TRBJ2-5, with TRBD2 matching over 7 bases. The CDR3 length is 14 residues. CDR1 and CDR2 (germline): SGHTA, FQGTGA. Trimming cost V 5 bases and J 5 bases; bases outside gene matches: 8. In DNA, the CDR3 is TGTGCCAGCAGCGTGACTAGCCTCTCGGAGACCCAGTACTTC. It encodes CASSVTSLSETQYF.